This T cell receptor beta chain originates from a study of shared clonotypes between healthy human individuals. The wider study: Three plates were used per donor for CD4 naive, three for CD4 memory, two for CD8 naive and one for CD8 memory.

The length of the CDR3 is 15 residues. The germline CDR1 and CDR2 sequences are ENHRY and SYGVKD. V lost 0 bases and J lost 2; bases outside the gene matches: 2. In the authors' methods: Sequence data from immunoSEQ were junction-only and lacked quality scores; consequently, filtering differed. Produced via immunoSEQ multiplex PCR; TCRdb's table is partial and in-frame only. V, J and clone size are taken as reported in that table, and D and trimming were inferred from the DNA itself. The sample consists of some 2,500,000 clones, more than 85% of them appearing once. The chain recombines TRBV10-3 with TRBJ2-7, with 9 bases fitting TRBD2. This clonotype was sampled from a man between 18 and 29 years old in good health. Some clones in this sample may be carry-over from other donors' samples. The sequencing sample was made of naive CD4+ T cells from PBMCs. Subset denoted: CD45RA+ positively selected. The CDR3 bases are TGTGCCATCAGTGAGTCATTAGCGGGAGCCTACGAGCAGTACTTC. Translation: CAISESLAGAYEQYF.